This TCR beta chain came from a study of tumor and adjacent non-tumor tissue in lung cancer. The wider study: Histology: 11 to 13 adenocarcinoma, 2 squamous cell carcinoma, 1 small cell lung cancer. About 4.2 million productive TCRbeta reads were obtained per sample on average.

Germline CDR1 SEHNR, CDR2 FQNEAQ (reference sequence). CDR3 length equals 13 residues. This sample's RNA came from whole unsorted tissue. Distant lung tissue was collected more than 3 cm away from the tumor edge. The library came from three nested PCR rounds adapted from ARM-PCR protocols. From the multiplex PCR reads, TCRdb called clonotypes with MiXCR, one entry per CDR3 protein. Here the sample spans 90,000 to 100,000 distinct CDR3 sequences, more than 80% being singletons. Study-level results: TCR diversity was significantly greater in tumor than normal lung tissue.

Comments on this clonotype: Its antigen remains unidentified.

This TCR was recovered from a man aged 55 to 70 with small cell lung cancer. The rearrangement joins TRBV7-9 to TRBJ1-5; no firm D call. The better agreement between TRBJ2-3 and the DNA end casts doubt on the J call. The sequencing input was distant non-tumor lung tissue. DNA of the CDR3: TGTGCCAGCAGCTTAGCAGACAATCAGCCCCAGTATTTT. Translating it yields CASSLADNQPQYF.